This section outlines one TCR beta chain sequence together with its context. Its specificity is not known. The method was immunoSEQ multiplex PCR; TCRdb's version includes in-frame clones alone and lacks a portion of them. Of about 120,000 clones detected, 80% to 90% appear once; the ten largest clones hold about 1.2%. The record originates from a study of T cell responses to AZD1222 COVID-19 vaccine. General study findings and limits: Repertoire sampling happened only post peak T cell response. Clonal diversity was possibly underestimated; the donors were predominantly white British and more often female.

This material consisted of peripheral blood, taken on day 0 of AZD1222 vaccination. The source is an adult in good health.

In DNA, the CDR3 is TGTGCCAGCAGCTTAGATCGGGGGGCAGTGGCACTGAACACTGAAGCTTTCTTT. It codes for CASSLDRGAVALNTEAFF. This rearrangement joins TRBV11-2 to TRBJ1-1; a possible D gene is TRBD1 (6 bases). Germline-derived CDR1 and CDR2 are SGHAT and FQNNGV. CDR3 length equals 18 residues. With 0 bases removed from V and 0 bases from J, the gap between germline ends came to 17 bases.